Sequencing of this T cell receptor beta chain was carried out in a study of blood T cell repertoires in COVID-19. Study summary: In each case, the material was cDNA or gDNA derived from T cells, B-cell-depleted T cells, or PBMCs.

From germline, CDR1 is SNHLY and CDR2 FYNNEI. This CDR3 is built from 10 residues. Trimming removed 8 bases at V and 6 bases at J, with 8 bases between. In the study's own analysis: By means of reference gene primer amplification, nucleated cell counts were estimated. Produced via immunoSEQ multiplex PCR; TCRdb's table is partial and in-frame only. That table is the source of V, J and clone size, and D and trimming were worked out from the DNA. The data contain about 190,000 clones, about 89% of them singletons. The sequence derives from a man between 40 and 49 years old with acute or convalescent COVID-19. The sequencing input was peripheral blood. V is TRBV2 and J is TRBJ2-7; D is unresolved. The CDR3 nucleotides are TGTGCCAGCCAAGGAGCCGAGCAGTACTTC. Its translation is CASQGAEQYF. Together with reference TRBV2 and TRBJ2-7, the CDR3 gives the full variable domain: EPEVTQTPSHQVTQMGQEVILRCVPISNHLYFYWYRQILGQKVEFLVSFYNNEISEKSEIFDDQFSVERPDGSNFTLKIRSTKLEDSAMYFCASQGAEQYFGPGTRLTVT.